These 20 T cell receptor beta chains originate from one sample sequenced in a study of blood T cells in healthy people across ages (dated by TCRdb to about 2015). The method was 5' RACE. TCRdb shows the sequencer as Illumina HiSeq 2500. A second PCR of about 6 to 11 cycles was performed with a sample-barcoded 5' primer and a J-beta primer mix. The public sequencing data were trimmed at Q25 with fastp and processed into clonotypes with MiXCR by TCRdb, which kept only in-frame beta chains. Every CDR3 protein is listed once, alongside the most common genes and DNA of its rows. The sample contains around 700,000 distinct CDR3 sequences, more than 20% of them found a single time. Of the sample, roughly a tenth falls within the top ten clones. This same sample was also part of a study on T cells of mothers and their children.

Sequenced: blood. These receptors came from a boy between 10 and 17 years old in good health.

The chain employs TRBV19 and TRBJ2-5; maybe TRBD2 (5 bases). The V end lost 7 bases, the J end lost 5 bases, and 14 bases lay between the germline ends. Germline CDR1 and CDR2: LNHDA and SQIVND (reference sequence). CDR3 length equals 13 residues. The CDR3, as DNA: TGTGCCAGTAACTCTTGGGGAGAGGAGACCCAGTACTTC. Its protein product is CASNSWGEETQYF.

The chain couples TRBV20-1 to TRBJ2-7; 7 bases align to TRBD2. After removal of 3 bases from V and 5 bases from J, the junction contained 7 bases not matched to a gene. This CDR3 spans 13 amino acids. Germline values: CDR1 DFQATT, CDR2 SNEGSKA (reference sequence). Here the CDR3 reads CSARREGQDEQYF. The CDR3 region has the DNA TGCAGTGCTAGGAGGGAGGGGCAGGACGAGCAGTACTTC.

This clonotype was counted only a few times. V gene TRBV9 combines with J gene TRBJ2-5, with TRBD2 as a possible D gene (6 bases). Matching the DNA end better, TRBJ2-1 makes the J call doubtful. CDR1 SGDLS and CDR2 YYNGEE come from the germline V gene. The CDR3 is 14 amino acids. The chain's CDR3 is CASSVSGGDNEQFF. The CDR3 DNA is TGTGCCAGCAGCGTTTCCGGGGGAGATAATGAGCAGTTCTTC.

The chain uses TRBV7-2 and TRBJ2-2, with D hard to call. This CDR3 spans 15 amino acids. V was pared by 1 base and J by 4 bases, with 10 bases between. Germline lookup yields CDR1 SGHTA and CDR2 FQGNSA. In DNA, the CDR3 is TGTGCCAGCAGCTTAGTTGCCCAAAGCACCGGGGAGCTGTTTTTT. It codes for CASSLVAQSTGELFF.

This chain uses TRBV29-1 with TRBJ1-2; a weak D match, TRBD1 (5 bases). Germline V gives CDR1 SQVTM, CDR2 ANQGSEA. Trimming pared 4 bases from V and 6 bases from J, leaving 12 bases between. There are 12 residues in the CDR3. For the CDR3, the DNA is TGCAGCGTTGTGGGGGGAGTGGATGGCTACACCTTC. Translating it yields CSVVGGVDGYTF.

This clonotype was seen only a few times. The CDR3 DNA reads as TGTGCCAGCAGTTACGGGAGACAGGCCGGGGAAAAACTGTTTTTT. Its protein is CASSYGRQAGEKLFF. This rearrangement joins TRBV6-5 to TRBJ1-4, with a possible D match to TRBD1 (6 bases). Trimming took off 2 bases at V and 8 bases at J, with 15 bases between the two ends. This CDR3 contains 15 residues. CDR1 MNHEY and CDR2 SVGAGI come from the germline V gene.

The sample holds a few counts of this clonotype. This chain uses TRBV13 with TRBJ2-5, with 8 bases aligning to TRBD1. CDR3 length equals 13 residues. Per the germline V gene, CDR1 is PRHDT and CDR2 is FYEKMQ (reference sequence). V shed 8 bases and J 11 bases; nucleotides not matched to a gene: 13. The CDR3 reads CASSVRGHEEQYF. The CDR3 DNA reads TGTGCCAGCTCGGTCAGGGGGCATGAGGAGCAGTACTTC.

Only a few counts were recorded for this clonotype. This chain joins TRBV28 and TRBJ1-2; D is perhaps TRBD1 (6 bases). The germline V gene has CDR1 MDHEN and CDR2 SYDVKM. V lost 6 bases and J lost 4, with 15 bases in between. This CDR3 has 14 amino acids. CDR3 amino acids: CASRPGQMIYGYTF. In DNA, the CDR3 is TGTGCCAGCAGACCGGGACAAATGATCTATGGCTACACCTTC.

The rearrangement joins TRBV6-5 to TRBJ2-3, with 9 bases fitting TRBD1. Germline-derived CDR1 and CDR2 are MNHEY and SVGAGI. Losses at the gene ends were 2 bases for V and 2 bases for J; bases not matched to a gene: 2. This CDR3 contains 15 residues. CDR3 loop: CASSYDRGVTDTQYF. As DNA, the CDR3 is TGTGCCAGCAGTTACGACAGGGGGGTCACAGATACGCAGTATTTT.

The V and J genes are TRBV24-1 and TRBJ2-1, with 7 bases aligning to TRBD2. This CDR3 comprises 19 residues. Per the germline V gene, CDR1 is KGHDR and CDR2 is SFDVKD. The trim removed 4 bases at V and 0 bases at J, leaving 14 bases unmatched. CDR3 coding DNA: TGTGCCACCAGTGAGATCCCGGCTAGCGGAATTAACTCCTACAATGAGCAGTTCTTC. This codes for CATSEIPASGINSYNEQFF.

This rearrangement joins TRBV29-1 to TRBJ2-4; 7 positions agree with TRBD2. Trimming removed 2 bases from V and 3 bases from J; junction bases left unmatched: 1. The CDR3 totals 13 residues. Per germline, CDR1 SQVTM and CDR2 ANQGSEA. CDR3 DNA: TGCAGCGTTGAATGGGGGGGCAAAAACATTCAGTACTTC. Its protein product is CSVEWGGKNIQYF.

Here the CDR3 reads CASSPQPTGEKLFF. CDR3 nucleotide sequence: TGTGCCAGCAGTCCCCAGCCGACAGGGGAAAAACTGTTTTTT. The V and J genes are TRBV6-1 and TRBJ1-4; TRBD1 agrees at 7 bases. CDR1 and CDR2 from the germline V gene are MNHNS and SASEGT. V was pared by 5 bases and J by 8 bases, with 8 bases of the junction left unmatched. This CDR3 is built from 14 residues.

The rearrangement links TRBV11-2 to TRBJ1-2; a possible D gene is TRBD1 (5 bases). Trimming took off 1 base at V and 7 bases at J, with 25 bases between the two ends. The CDR3 runs 18 residues. Germline loops: CDR1 SGHAT, CDR2 FQNNGV. The CDR3 DNA reads TGTGCCAGCAGCTTAGGGACACTTCGGGACTCCCGAAAGGGTGGCTACACCTTC. Amino acids: CASSLGTLRDSRKGGYTF.

V is TRBV2 and J is TRBJ2-4; D perhaps matches TRBD2 (6 bases). CDR1 is SNHLY, CDR2 FYNNEI, per germline. Between the trimmed V and J ends, which lost 8 bases and 4 bases, there was a span of 12 bases. This CDR3 comprises 13 residues. CDR3 DNA sequence: TGTGCCAGCTGGGGGGACGGGAAAAACATTCAGTACTTC. Amino acids: CASWGDGKNIQYF.

This clonotype was observed a handful of times. The chain recombines TRBV12-3 or TRBV12-4 with TRBJ1-5, with unresolved D. This CDR3 has 14 amino acids. V dropped 3 bases and J dropped 2 bases, with 8 bases sitting between them. CDR3 in amino acids: CASSFGGRNQPQHF. CDR3 nucleotides: TGTGCCAGCAGTTTCGGCGGGCGCAATCAGCCCCAGCATTTT.

There are a few counts of this clonotype. The rearrangement links TRBV9 to TRBJ2-5, with 7 bases matching TRBD2. The J segment lost 11 bases and the V segment lost 1 base, leaving 5 bases of the junction unmatched. The CDR3 is 12 amino acids. Germline V gene data show CDR1 as SGDLS and CDR2 as YYNGEE. The CDR3 DNA is TGTGCCAGCAGCGTATTGGGGGGGGAGCAGTACTTC. Its protein product is CASSVLGGEQYF.

This chain uses TRBV20-1 with TRBJ1-1, with D possibly TRBD1 on 6 matching bases. The V end was cut by 0 bases, the J end by 1 base, with 6 bases between. This CDR3 spans 13 amino acids. CDR1 DFQATT and CDR2 SNEGSKA come from the germline V gene (reference sequence). CDR3 region: CSAREGGNTEAFF. The CDR3 DNA follows: TGCAGTGCTAGAGAAGGGGGGAACACTGAAGCTTTCTTT.

The chain is built from TRBV20-1 and TRBJ2-3, with 12 bases aligning to TRBD2. Losses at the gene ends were 5 bases for V and 3 bases for J; bases not matched to a gene: 12. The CDR3 runs to 17 residues. Germline V gives CDR1 DFQATT, CDR2 SNEGSKA (reference sequence). The CDR3 loop reads CSAEGLAGGRRTDTQYF. The CDR3 DNA reads TGCAGTGCTGAGGGGCTAGCGGGGGGGCGGAGGACAGATACGCAGTATTTT.

V gene TRBV6-6 combines with J gene TRBJ1-1; D unresolved. Germline lookup yields CDR1 MNHNY and CDR2 SVGAGI (reference sequence). The CDR3 has 16 amino acids. The germline V and J ends were trimmed by 2 bases and 0 bases, with 13 bases remaining between them. The CDR3 protein is CASSYQGNPMNTEAFF. The CDR3 bases are TGTGCCAGCAGTTACCAAGGGAACCCTATGAACACTGAAGCTTTCTTT.

This rearrangement joins TRBV20-1 to TRBJ1-5; 9 bases map to TRBD1. Looked up from germline, CDR1 is DFQATT and CDR2 is SNEGSKA (reference sequence). J was trimmed by 2 bases and V by 2 bases; bases with no gene match: 4. CDR3 length: 15 residues. CDR3 DNA sequence: TGCAGTGCTAGAACAGGGGGCGAAGGCAATCAGCCCCAGCATTTT. Protein product: CSARTGGEGNQPQHF.